One sample yielded the 2 T cell receptor beta chains listed below, sequenced in a study of beta chain features in type 1 diabetes. Of the isolated RNA, all was reverse transcribed, and so the sequenced material was expressed TCRB transcripts. Measured with immunoSEQ multiplex PCR; TCRdb has only the in-frame clones, and not every one. The table includes fewer than 250,000 clones, under 70% detected once. Input material: naive CD4+ T cells from blood. Receptor source: a man in his thirties or forties in good health.

This clone appeared once. CDR3 sequence: CSVILRQSYEQYF. In DNA form, the CDR3 reads TGCAGCGTTATCCTCCGACAGTCCTACGAGCAGTACTTC. The chain employs TRBV29-1 and TRBJ2-7; D might be TRBD1 (5 bases). In germline, CDR1 is SQVTM, CDR2 ANQGSEA. The CDR3 consists of 13 residues. V was cut by 5 bases and J by 1 base, with 12 bases left in between.

The chain couples TRBV4-3 to TRBJ2-1; D may be TRBD2 (5 bases). This CDR3 is built from 16 residues. Germline loops: CDR1 LGHNA, CDR2 YSLEER. Trimming took 0 bases from V and 2 from J, leaving 11 bases between them. The CDR3 DNA is TGCGCCAGCAGCCAAGATGAGGGAATCCCCTACAATGAGCAGTTCTTC. This sequence encodes CASSQDEGIPYNEQFF.